Listed below are T cell receptor beta chains from one sample, sequenced in a study of blood T cell repertoires in COVID-19. Measured with immunoSEQ multiplex PCR; TCRdb has only the in-frame clones, and not every one. The table records 250,000 or so clones, 87% of them present only once. Sample: peripheral blood. The source of these receptors is a man between 18 and 29 years old with active or convalescent COVID-19. Both conserved end residues are part of each CDR3. The order of the fields is clone size, V gene, D gene, J gene, CDR3 DNA, CDR3 protein. D genes are given only for firm matches. The size field is filled for only some rows; it gives once, few, many or a size class.

abundance: once
v_gene: TRBV7-3
d_gene: TRBD1
j_gene: TRBJ2-1
CDR3nt: TGTGCCAGCAGCTTAGGGACAGAGGATGAGCAGTTCTTC
CDR3aa: CASSLGTEDEQFF

abundance: NA
v_gene: TRBV6-6
d_gene: TRBD2
j_gene: TRBJ2-7
CDR3nt: TGTGCCAGCAGTTACTCCGAGGCGGGGGTCTACGAGCAGTACTTC
CDR3aa: CASSYSEAGVYEQYF

abundance: NA
v_gene: TRBV7-9
d_gene: TRBD2
j_gene: TRBJ2-7
CDR3nt: TGTGCCAGCAGCCCTACTAGCGGGAGCTCCTACGAGCAGTACTTC
CDR3aa: CASSPTSGSSYEQYF

abundance: NA
v_gene: TRBV28
d_gene: NA
j_gene: TRBJ1-5
CDR3nt: TGTGCCAGCGCGCTCTTCGGACGCAATAGCGAGCGGCCCCAGCATTTT
CDR3aa: CASALFGRNSERPQHF

abundance: NA
v_gene: TRBV24-1
d_gene: NA
j_gene: TRBJ1-5
CDR3nt: TGTGCCACCAGTGGGCCGGGACATGATGATCTTGATGGCAATCAGCCCCAGCATTTT
CDR3aa: CATSGPGHDDLDGNQPQHF

abundance: NA
v_gene: TRBV6-2/TRBV6-3
d_gene: NA
j_gene: TRBJ2-7
CDR3nt: TGTGCCAGCAGTCCCCGGGTCCGTTCCTACGAGCAGTACTTC
CDR3aa: CASSPRVRSYEQYF

abundance: NA
v_gene: TRBV27
d_gene: TRBD1
j_gene: TRBJ2-5
CDR3nt: TGTGCCAGCAGTACCCAGTGGGGACAGGGAGAGACCCAGTACTTC
CDR3aa: CASSTQWGQGETQYF

abundance: NA
v_gene: TRBV12-3/TRBV12-4
d_gene: NA
j_gene: TRBJ1-1
CDR3nt: TGTGCCAGCAGAATGACAGCGAACACTGAAGCTTTCTTT
CDR3aa: CASRMTANTEAFF

abundance: NA
v_gene: TRBV6-1
d_gene: NA
j_gene: TRBJ1-4
CDR3nt: TGTGCCAGCAGTGAACAGGCTAATGAAAAACTGTTTTTT
CDR3aa: CASSEQANEKLFF

abundance: NA
v_gene: TRBV29-1
d_gene: NA
j_gene: TRBJ2-5
CDR3nt: TGCAGCGACCACTCACAGGGCCAAGGGGGAGAGACCCAGTACTTC
CDR3aa: CSDHSQGQGGETQYF

abundance: NA
v_gene: TRBV28
d_gene: NA
j_gene: TRBJ1-4
CDR3nt: TGTGCCAGCATTTCAAAAGGGGCAACTAATGAAAAACTGTTTTTT
CDR3aa: CASISKGATNEKLFF

abundance: medium-sized
v_gene: TRBV6-4
d_gene: NA
j_gene: TRBJ1-5
CDR3nt: TGTGCCAGCAGCGCGAGCGCTAGCAATCAGCCCCAGCATTTT
CDR3aa: CASSASASNQPQHF

abundance: NA
v_gene: TRBV2
d_gene: TRBD1
j_gene: TRBJ1-2
CDR3nt: TGTGCCAGCATCTTTAACAGGGGGGACTATGGCTACACCTTC
CDR3aa: CASIFNRGDYGYTF

abundance: NA
v_gene: TRBV6-6
d_gene: TRBD1
j_gene: TRBJ1-4
CDR3nt: TGTGCCAGCAGTTACGGGACAGAGACTGAAAAACTGTTTTTT
CDR3aa: CASSYGTETEKLFF

abundance: few
v_gene: TRBV11-2
d_gene: NA
j_gene: TRBJ1-1
CDR3nt: TGTGCCAGCAGCTTTAGGCAGGGGCTGGCGGTTACTGAAGCTTTCTTT
CDR3aa: CASSFRQGLAVTEAFF

abundance: NA
v_gene: TRBV27
d_gene: NA
j_gene: TRBJ1-5
CDR3nt: TGTGCCAGCAGTTGGAGGGATAGAGATCAGCCCCAGCATTTT
CDR3aa: CASSWRDRDQPQHF

abundance: NA
v_gene: TRBV5-1
d_gene: TRBD1
j_gene: TRBJ1-1
CDR3nt: TGCGCCAGCAGCTTGACAGGGGAGACTGAAGCTTTCTTT
CDR3aa: CASSLTGETEAFF

abundance: NA
v_gene: TRBV6-2/TRBV6-3
d_gene: TRBD2
j_gene: TRBJ2-7
CDR3nt: TGTGCCAGCAGTCCCATCCCACCCGGACTAGCGGGAGCCTACGAGCAGTACTTC
CDR3aa: CASSPIPPGLAGAYEQYF

abundance: NA
v_gene: TRBV18
d_gene: NA
j_gene: TRBJ2-1
CDR3nt: TGTGCCAGCTCACCAGGTCGCCTAGCTCATGAGCAGTTCTTC
CDR3aa: CASSPGRLAHEQFF

abundance: NA
v_gene: TRBV19
d_gene: NA
j_gene: TRBJ1-1
CDR3nt: TGTGCCAGTACCCAGTCAGCTGAAGCTTTCTTT
CDR3aa: CASTQSAEAFF

abundance: NA
v_gene: TRBV6-2/TRBV6-3
d_gene: NA
j_gene: TRBJ1-2
CDR3nt: TGTGCCAGCAGTTACGACAGGAACTATGGCTACACCTTC
CDR3aa: CASSYDRNYGYTF

abundance: NA
v_gene: TRBV11-2
d_gene: NA
j_gene: TRBJ2-1
CDR3nt: TGTGCCAGCAGCTTAGGACTAGGCGAAACCTACAATGAGCAGTTCTTC
CDR3aa: CASSLGLGETYNEQFF

abundance: NA
v_gene: TRBV19
d_gene: TRBD1
j_gene: TRBJ2-2
CDR3nt: TGTGCCAGTAGCCGACCGGGACAGGACACCGGGGAGCTGTTTTTT
CDR3aa: CASSRPGQDTGELFF

abundance: NA
v_gene: TRBV9
d_gene: NA
j_gene: TRBJ2-5
CDR3nt: TGTGCCAGCAGCGTAGCTCCGTACCAAGAGACCCAGTACTTC
CDR3aa: CASSVAPYQETQYF

abundance: NA
v_gene: TRBV15
d_gene: NA
j_gene: TRBJ2-7
CDR3nt: TGTGCCACCAGCTCCATACTAGAATCGTACGAGCAGTACTTC
CDR3aa: CATSSILESYEQYF

abundance: NA
v_gene: TRBV9
d_gene: TRBD2
j_gene: TRBJ2-7
CDR3nt: TGTGCCAGCAGCCTTAGCCCACTAGCGGAGCAGTACTTC
CDR3aa: CASSLSPLAEQYF

abundance: NA
v_gene: TRBV28
d_gene: TRBD2
j_gene: TRBJ2-7
CDR3nt: TGTGCCAGCAGTTTGGGACTAGCAGGCGAGCAGTACTTC
CDR3aa: CASSLGLAGEQYF

abundance: NA
v_gene: TRBV27
d_gene: TRBD1
j_gene: TRBJ1-2
CDR3nt: TGTGCCAGCAGCAAATCCTCGACAGGGTTCTATGGCTACACCTTC
CDR3aa: CASSKSSTGFYGYTF

abundance: NA
v_gene: TRBV12-5
d_gene: NA
j_gene: TRBJ2-3
CDR3nt: TGTGCTAGTAGTTATAGCAGCGCAGATACGCAGTATTTT
CDR3aa: CASSYSSADTQYF

abundance: NA
v_gene: TRBV7-2
d_gene: TRBD1
j_gene: TRBJ1-4
CDR3nt: TGTGCCAGCAGCCTCCGCTCCGGGACAGGGGTGGGAGAAAAACTGTTTTTT
CDR3aa: CASSLRSGTGVGEKLFF

abundance: few
v_gene: TRBV21-1
d_gene: NA
j_gene: TRBJ1-3
CDR3nt: TGTGCCAGCAGCAATGATACAGGGTCTTGGGGAAACACCATATATTTT
CDR3aa: CASSNDTGSWGNTIYF

abundance: NA
v_gene: TRBV5-1
d_gene: TRBD1
j_gene: TRBJ2-2
CDR3nt: TGCGCCAGCAGCAAAGGTGTGGGACAGGGGGCCACCGGGGAGCTGTTTTTT
CDR3aa: CASSKGVGQGATGELFF

abundance: NA
v_gene: TRBV5-4
d_gene: TRBD2
j_gene: TRBJ2-7
CDR3nt: TGTGCCAGCAGCTTGCCTAGCGGGAGTAGAAATTCCCTCGCCGACGAGCAGTACTTC
CDR3aa: CASSLPSGSRNSLADEQYF

abundance: NA
v_gene: TRBV4-1
d_gene: TRBD2
j_gene: TRBJ2-7
CDR3nt: TGCGCCAGCAGCCAAGGACTAGCGGGAGGGGGTTTTTACGAGCAGTACTTC
CDR3aa: CASSQGLAGGGFYEQYF

abundance: NA
v_gene: TRBV7-2
d_gene: NA
j_gene: TRBJ1-3
CDR3nt: TGTGCCAGCAGCTTAGTAGGGAGTGGCTCTGGAAACACCATATATTTT
CDR3aa: CASSLVGSGSGNTIYF

abundance: few
v_gene: TRBV4-3
d_gene: TRBD1
j_gene: TRBJ1-5
CDR3nt: TGCGCCAGCAGCCTTGGTTCAGGGGGCGATCAGCCCCAGCATTTT
CDR3aa: CASSLGSGGDQPQHF

abundance: few
v_gene: TRBV7-9
d_gene: NA
j_gene: TRBJ1-2
CDR3nt: TGTGCCAGCAGCTTACCCGGCAGCGCCTATGGCTACACCTTC
CDR3aa: CASSLPGSAYGYTF

abundance: NA
v_gene: TRBV5-6
d_gene: TRBD2
j_gene: TRBJ2-1
CDR3nt: TGTGCCAGCAGCTTGGCCGGGACTAGCGGGGAGGATGAGCAGTTCTTC
CDR3aa: CASSLAGTSGEDEQFF

abundance: NA
v_gene: TRBV19
d_gene: NA
j_gene: TRBJ1-2
CDR3nt: TGTGCCAGTAGTATTCGTCAGTCTAACTATGGCTACACCTTC
CDR3aa: CASSIRQSNYGYTF

abundance: NA
v_gene: TRBV3-1/TRBV3-2
d_gene: NA
j_gene: TRBJ1-2
CDR3nt: TGTGCCAGCAGCCAAGACAGGGGCGACAATGGCTACACCTTC
CDR3aa: CASSQDRGDNGYTF

abundance: NA
v_gene: TRBV11-2
d_gene: NA
j_gene: TRBJ2-3
CDR3nt: TGTGCCAGCAGCTTCGTGTTGAGGGATACGCAGTATTTT
CDR3aa: CASSFVLRDTQYF

abundance: NA
v_gene: TRBV20-1
d_gene: NA
j_gene: TRBJ2-5
CDR3nt: TGCAGTGCTAGCGGGAAAGAGACCCAGTACTTC
CDR3aa: CSASGKETQYF

abundance: once
v_gene: TRBV14
d_gene: TRBD1
j_gene: TRBJ2-5
CDR3nt: TGTGCCAGCAGCCACAACCTACAGGGGGCTTGGGAGACCCAGTACTTC
CDR3aa: CASSHNLQGAWETQYF

abundance: NA
v_gene: TRBV7-8
d_gene: NA
j_gene: TRBJ2-7
CDR3nt: TGTGCCAGCAGCTTAGAGATAGCGGCGAACTACGAGCAGTACTTC
CDR3aa: CASSLEIAANYEQYF

abundance: NA
v_gene: TRBV5-1
d_gene: NA
j_gene: TRBJ1-3
CDR3nt: TGCGCCAGCAGCTTGGGCCCAGACGGCGGCTCTGGAAACACCATATATTTT
CDR3aa: CASSLGPDGGSGNTIYF

abundance: NA
v_gene: TRBV19
d_gene: NA
j_gene: TRBJ1-1
CDR3nt: TGTGCCAGTATTGGGGGGGGGCCGGTCAGCACTGAAGCTTTCTTT
CDR3aa: CASIGGGPVSTEAFF

abundance: NA
v_gene: TRBV6-5
d_gene: NA
j_gene: TRBJ2-7
CDR3nt: TGTGCCAGCTCCGGACAGCTCTACGAGCAGTACTTC
CDR3aa: CASSGQLYEQYF

abundance: NA
v_gene: TRBV5-6
d_gene: TRBD1
j_gene: TRBJ2-5
CDR3nt: TGTGCCAGCAGCTTCTCCCGGGACAGCTTCTACTTC
CDR3aa: CASSFSRDSFYF

abundance: few
v_gene: TRBV10-3
d_gene: TRBD1
j_gene: TRBJ2-7
CDR3nt: TGTGCCACTTGGGACGGACAGGGGGCGGGGTACGAGCAGTACTTC
CDR3aa: CATWDGQGAGYEQYF

abundance: NA
v_gene: TRBV5-1
d_gene: TRBD1
j_gene: TRBJ1-6
CDR3nt: TGCGCCAGCAGCCCCGTCCCGGGACAGGGCGCACCCCTCCACTTT
CDR3aa: CASSPVPGQGAPLHF

abundance: NA
v_gene: TRBV30
d_gene: NA
j_gene: TRBJ1-4
CDR3nt: TGTGCCTGGACCTTGGGCAGGGGTGAAAAACTGTTTTTT
CDR3aa: CAWTLGRGEKLFF

abundance: NA
v_gene: TRBV12-3/TRBV12-4
d_gene: NA
j_gene: TRBJ2-7
CDR3nt: TGTGCCAGCAGTTCGTCCTACGAGCAGTACTTC
CDR3aa: CASSSSYEQYF